This T cell receptor (beta chain) was sequenced for a study of read filtering for tumor transcriptome and immune sequencing (dated by TCRdb to 2018 to 2021). For the wider study: The cohort consisted of some 17 male and around 14 female patients, with a mean age of approximately 70 years and an age range of roughly 47 to 90. By revised international staging, roughly 8 patients were R-ISS I, some 17 were R-ISS II and 7 were R-ISS III. One of the main goals was to work out a read-filtering strategy for immune repertoire data, in particular whether clonotypes backed by only a single read should be removed. Whole-transcriptome libraries were prepared with the TruSeq RNA Access Library Prep Kit after DNase treatment. Per sample, about 3.5 to 11 million TCR-region mapped reads were obtained with IR-seq, compared with only about 80 to 1,400 with RNA-seq. Using the same bone marrow samples, the study ran both targeted immune repertoire sequencing and bulk whole-transcriptome sequencing and then compared the TCR repertoires from each method. Overall results and qualifications from the work: The sorted CD138-negative fraction was composed of a mixed bone marrow immune population rather than of purified T cells. IR-seq captured clonotypes at much higher depth and more reliably than RNA-seq, and smaller IR-seq throughput sufficed to identify most shared clonotypes. Single-read clonotypes made up about 81.9% of clonotypes but 3% to 4% of total reads in IR-seq, and over 60% of clonotypes and approximately 47% of reads in RNA-seq. The correlation between IR-seq and RNA-seq shared clonotype proportions rose when single-read clonotypes were removed.

TCR libraries were built from roughly 440 ng RNA with the Immunoverse kit, using molecular barcoded adaptors covering alpha/delta and beta/gamma chains. The same RNA used for transcriptome sequencing was used for TCR library preparation. Sequencing of the TCR libraries was done on an Illumina HiSeq 4000 with 2 x 150 cycles. Per the authors' processing: MiXCR aligned TCR reads to human V, D, J and C references and assembled the aligned reads into CDR3 clonotypes, with quality filtering and error correction included. The tcR package in R was used for analysis of clonotype counts and gene usage diversity. For inspection of raw mapping reads, RNA-seq reads were mapped by STAR aligner version 2.5.3a onto GRCh37 of the human genome. IR-seq fastq files were randomly downsampled with Seqtk 1.3 to test the effect of sequencing depth on detected clonotypes. TCRdb trimmed public reads at Q25 via fastp, called clones via MiXCR and kept in-frame beta chains. Records with the same CDR3 protein are collapsed into one entry carrying the most frequent genes and DNA. These V and J calls originate from TCRdb's pipeline instead of the authors' own analysis. The sample table shows 50,000 or so distinct CDR3 sequences, and roughly 19% are seen once. The ten largest clones take up 15% of the sample.

The trim is 8 bases for V and 6 bases for J, with a gap of 11 bases between the germline ends. The CDR3 goes from the cysteine to the phenylalanine over 12 residues. The read is trimmed to its CDR3 DNA, 36 bases read in frame from base 1. In its sample, this clonotype was seen many times. Its antigen remains unidentified. No base qualities exist here, and no much larger clone lies one base off it. Every patient had bone marrow sampled at the time of active disease. Bone marrow mononuclear cells were isolated by Ficoll-Hypaque density gradient centrifugation. Myeloma plasma cells were removed and CD138-negative cells were obtained by negative selection following labeling with CD138 magnetic microbeads on a MACS separator. The purity of the isolated cells was checked by flow cytometry with CD138 antibodies on an Attune NxT. Total RNA was extracted using TRIzol reagent and was quantified on a NanoDrop spectrophotometer. Paired RNA-seq and IR-seq were performed on the CD138-negative bone marrow sample of each patient.

The specimen was a population of CD138-negative cells sorted from bone marrow. In light of the paper, this sample's cell subset or site label describes: bone marrow mononuclear cells depleted of CD138+ plasma/myeloma cells by negative magnetic selection. The chain couples TRBV12-3 or TRBV12-4 to TRBJ2-1; the D gene is unclear. This TCR was recovered from a donor aged 40 or over with multiple myeloma. CDR3 sequence: CASSFVPNEQFF. The nucleotides read TGTGCCAGCTCGTTCGTCCCCAATGAGCAGTTCTTC.